This TCR beta chain is from a study of glioma-infiltrating T cells after dendritic cell vaccination. On the study more broadly: Monocyte-derived dendritic cells, cultured roughly 7 days with IL-4 and GM-CSF, were pulsed with autologous tumor lysate.

Between the trimmed V and J ends, which lost 0 bases and 6 bases, there was a span of 12 bases. The CDR3 contains 14 residues. The germline gives CDR1 MNHEY, CDR2 SVGAGI. The immunoSEQ assay amplified TCRB CDR3 from up to 2 ug DNA. The data were produced by immunoSEQ multiplex PCR, yet TCRdb's version contains in-frame clones alone and is incomplete. The table records 90,000 to 95,000 clones, roughly four fifths of them present only once. The sample's time point: after dendritic cell vaccination, including at tumor progression/relapse. This chain links TRBV6-5 with TRBJ2-7, with D unresolved. The sample in question was blood, obtained after dendritic cell vaccination. The sequence was collected from a human donor with glioblastoma. CDR3 residues: CASSYSGQSGEQYF. DNA of the CDR3: TGTGCCAGCAGTTACTCTGGCCAGTCTGGCGAGCAGTACTTC.